This entry lists 30 T cell receptor beta chains sequenced from one sample in a study of technical replicates of blood from a handful of donors. Sequenced by immunoSEQ multiplex PCR; TCRdb stores in-frame clones only, minus some. In the table there are 79,000 or so clones, around 96% of which are singletons. The sequenced sample consisted of T cells isolated from PBMCs. The source of these receptors is a human donor in good health.

The chain recombines TRBV7-9 with TRBJ2-3; 14 bases map to TRBD2. Germline CDR1 reads SEHNR; CDR2 reads FQNEAQ (reference sequence). After removal of 3 bases from V and 2 bases from J, the junction contained 7 bases not matched to a gene. This CDR3 contains 18 residues. The CDR3 DNA reads TGTGCCAGCAGCTTCCCAACGGGACTAGCGGGGGACACAGATACGCAGTATTTT. Residues: CASSFPTGLAGDTDTQYF. Filled out from reference TRBV7-9 and TRBJ2-3, the complete variable domain reads DTGVSQNPRHKITKRGQNVTFRCDPISEHNRLYWYRQTLGQGPEFLTYFQNEAQLEKSRLLSDRFSAERPKGSFSTLEIQRTEQGDSAMYLCASSFPTGLAGDTDTQYFGPGTRLTVL.

The genes are TRBV6-5 and TRBJ2-4, with TRBD1 identical over 9 bases. The V gene end was trimmed by 6 bases and the J gene end by 9 bases; junction bases not matched to a gene: 12. Looked up from germline, CDR1 is MNHEY and CDR2 is SVGAGI. The CDR3 length is 15 residues. CDR3 sequence (DNA): TGTGCCAGCAGACCAAACTCGGGACAGGGAGTCATTCAGTACTTC. It codes for CASRPNSGQGVIQYF.

V gene TRBV28 combines with J gene TRBJ1-1; D might be TRBD1 (5 bases). The CDR3 consists of 16 residues. Germline V CDR1 and CDR2: MDHEN, SYDVKM. The ends were cut back, 2 bases at V and 2 bases at J, with 15 bases in the middle. CDR3 sequence: CASSLEQGLRNTEAFF. The CDR3 DNA reads as TGTGCCAGCAGTTTAGAGCAGGGTCTTAGAAACACTGAAGCTTTCTTT.

The rearrangement links TRBV2 to TRBJ2-7; D ambiguous. This CDR3 contains 12 residues. Germline V gene lookup returns CDR1 SNHLY and CDR2 FYNNEI. V gave up 6 bases and J gave up 3 bases, with 9 bases separating them. The CDR3 sequence: CASRNSLYEQYF. CDR3 DNA sequence: TGTGCCAGCAGAAACAGCCTCTACGAGCAGTACTTC.

This sequence joins TRBV19 and TRBJ2-7; weak D call: TRBD1 (5 bases). The V gene's germline CDR1 is LNHDA and CDR2 SQIVND (reference sequence). The CDR3 consists of 14 residues. The V and J ends lost 2 bases and 5 bases respectively, with 13 bases between them. This CDR3 is CASSIWSGYDEQYF. Here the CDR3 DNA reads TGTGCCAGTAGTATATGGTCAGGGTACGACGAGCAGTACTTC.

For the CDR3, the DNA is TGTGCCAGCAGCGTAAGGCTAGCGGATTACAATGAGCAGTTCTTC. Amino acid sequence: CASSVRLADYNEQFF. The rearrangement links TRBV9 to TRBJ2-1; TRBD2 matches 7 bases. This CDR3 region has 15 residues. V shed 1 base and J 4 bases; nucleotides not matched to a gene: 5. Germline CDR1 SGDLS, CDR2 YYNGEE.

The rearrangement links TRBV2 to TRBJ2-3; D ambiguous. The germline V and J ends were trimmed by 7 bases and 0 bases, with 2 bases remaining between them. The germline V gene encodes CDR1 SNHLY and CDR2 FYNNEI. The CDR3 runs 11 residues. The CDR3 here is CASTSTDTQYF. The CDR3 DNA is TGTGCCAGCACTAGCACAGATACGCAGTATTTT.

V is TRBV7-8 and J is TRBJ1-5, with TRBD1 as a possible D gene (6 bases). This CDR3 comprises 13 residues. The ends were cut back, 4 bases at V and 5 bases at J, with 9 bases in the middle. Germline values: CDR1 SGHVS, CDR2 FQNEAQ. The CDR3 DNA follows: TGTGCCAGCAGCTCTGGACAGCATCAGCCCCAGCATTTT. Translating it yields CASSSGQHQPQHF.

J is TRBJ1-2 and V is TRBV27, with 7 bases matching TRBD1. Germline loops: CDR1 MNHEY, CDR2 SMNVEV (reference sequence). Trimming removed 5 bases from V and 6 bases from J; junction bases left unmatched: 6. The length of the CDR3 is 13 residues. This chain's CDR3 is CASSQGVIDGYTF. CDR3 nucleotide sequence: TGTGCCAGCAGTCAGGGGGTTATAGATGGCTACACCTTC.

J is TRBJ1-2 and V is TRBV7-2; tentative D call: TRBD1 (5 bases). CDR3 length: 14 amino acids. CDR1 and CDR2 from the germline V gene are SGHTA and FQGNSA. Trimming shortened V by 3 bases and J by 6 bases, and 14 bases separated the two germline ends. In DNA, the CDR3 is TGTGCCAGCAGCTTTTGGGGCAGGGCCGATGGCTACACCTTC. This translates into CASSFWGRADGYTF.

The chain uses TRBV4-1 and TRBJ1-1, with D unclear. This CDR3 spans 14 amino acids. The V end lost 4 bases, the J end lost 3 bases, and 12 bases lay between the germline ends. Germline assignment: CDR1 MGHRA and CDR2 YSYEKL. CDR3 nucleotide sequence: TGCGCCAGCAGCCCAGCTGCGGCCCACACTGAAGCTTTCTTT. Its translation is CASSPAAAHTEAFF.

The rearrangement joins TRBV19 to TRBJ1-1, with D uncertain. CDR1 LNHDA and CDR2 SQIVND come from the germline V gene (reference sequence). Trimming removed 5 bases from V and 8 bases from J, with 12 bases in between. This CDR3 has 12 residues. The CDR3, as DNA: TGTGCCAGTAGTCAACGGGGTTACGAAGCTTTCTTT. Encoded protein: CASSQRGYEAFF.

J is TRBJ2-1 and V is TRBV7-3, with D possibly matching TRBD1 (6 bases). Looked up from germline, CDR1 is SGHTA and CDR2 is FQGTGA. CDR3 length: 13 residues. V was shortened by 3 bases and J by 8 bases, with 11 bases between the two germline ends. The CDR3 loop reads CASSFTGLDEQFF. DNA of the CDR3: TGTGCCAGCAGCTTTACAGGGCTGGATGAGCAGTTCTTC.

The CDR3 DNA reads TGTGCCAGCAGCGGGAACAGGGGTAGGTCCTACAATGAGCAGTTCTTC. Protein sequence: CASSGNRGRSYNEQFF. The J gene is TRBJ2-1, the V gene TRBV28, with 7 bases that match TRBD1. The ends lost 6 bases at V and 1 base at J; junction bases unmatched: 9. The CDR3 contains 16 residues. CDR1 and CDR2 from the germline V gene are MDHEN and SYDVKM. Full variable domain (outside the CDR3, taken from reference TRBV28 and TRBJ2-1): DVKVTQSSRYLVKRTGEKVFLECVQDMDHENMFWYRQDPGLGLRLIYFSYDVKMKEKGDIPEGYSVSREKKERFSLILESASTNQTSMYLCASSGNRGRSYNEQFFGPGTRLTVL.

The rearrangement uses TRBV7-9 and TRBJ2-7, with a tentative D call TRBD2 (6 bases). This CDR3 comprises 14 residues. Germline lookup yields CDR1 SEHNR and CDR2 FQNEAQ (reference sequence). V dropped 5 bases and J dropped 6 bases, with 17 bases sitting between them. The CDR3 reads CASSDWDSYPEQYF. CDR3 nucleotides: TGTGCCAGCAGCGACTGGGACTCCTACCCCGAGCAGTACTTC.

This chain links TRBV28 with TRBJ2-2, with 11 positions matching TRBD2. Per the germline V gene, CDR1 is MDHEN and CDR2 is SYDVKM. Trimming took 8 bases from V and 5 from J; bases not matched to a gene: 1. The CDR3 contains 13 residues. CDR3 protein: CASRLAGTGELFF. CDR3 nucleotides: TGTGCCAGCCGACTAGCGGGGACCGGGGAGCTGTTTTTT.

This rearrangement joins TRBV29-1 to TRBJ2-7; D possibly corresponds to TRBD1 (5 bases). The germline V gene has CDR1 SQVTM and CDR2 ANQGSEA. Trimming removed 6 bases from V and 0 bases from J, with 12 bases in between. CDR3 length: 13 residues. CDR3 coding DNA: TGCAGCGTCTTTCGGACACACTCCTACGAGCAGTACTTC. This codes for CSVFRTHSYEQYF.

This clone appeared once. The chain has TRBV9 and TRBJ2-2, with 7 bases identical to TRBD2. CDR1 is SGDLS and CDR2 is YYNGEE in the germline V gene. The CDR3 extends over 13 amino acids. The V and J ends lost 7 bases and 2 bases, in that order; junction bases with no gene match: 2. The CDR3 DNA follows: TGTGCCAGCCAGGGACTAAACACCGGGGAGCTGTTTTTT. This gives the protein CASQGLNTGELFF.

This clone was seen only once. This chain links TRBV6-4 with TRBJ1-4, with 9 bases lining up with TRBD1. With V trimmed by 3 bases and J by 8 bases, 4 bases remained unmatched. Germline-derived CDR1 and CDR2 are MRHNA and SNTAGT. This CDR3 has 14 residues. CDR3 amino acids: CASSEDRGGEKLFF. CDR3 in DNA: TGTGCCAGCAGTGAGGACAGGGGCGGCGAAAAACTGTTTTTT.

V usage is TRBV18 and J usage is TRBJ1-2; D might be TRBD1 (6 bases). Germline V gene lookup returns CDR1 KGHSH and CDR2 LQKENI. The V gene lost 6 bases and the J gene lost 7 bases, with 27 bases spanning the gap. CDR3 size: 17 residues. The CDR3 region has the DNA TGTGCCAGCTCGCCTACCCCTGCAGGTAGGCAGGGGAGTGGCTACACCTTC. Translating gives CASSPTPAGRQGSGYTF. The entire variable domain, with the rest obtained from reference TRBV18 and TRBJ1-2, is as follows: NAGVMQNPRHLVRRRGQEARLRCSPMKGHSHVYWYRQLPEEGLKFMVYLQKENIIDESGMPKERFSAEFPKEGPSILRIQQVVRGDSAAYFCASSPTPAGRQGSGYTFGSGTRLTVV.

The chain recombines TRBV6-5 with TRBJ2-5; a weak D match, TRBD2 (5 bases). The CDR3 has 13 amino acids. V gave up 2 bases and J gave up 5 bases, with 9 bases separating them. Germline assignment: CDR1 MNHEY and CDR2 SVGAGI. In DNA form, the CDR3 reads TGTGCCAGCAGTTACAACTCGGGGGAGACCCAGTACTTC. Amino acids: CASSYNSGETQYF.

This chain joins TRBV9 and TRBJ1-1; D perhaps matches TRBD1 (5 bases). There are 17 residues in the CDR3. Germline lookup yields CDR1 SGDLS and CDR2 YYNGEE. V lost 1 base, J lost 0 bases, and 16 bases lay in between. DNA of the CDR3: TGTGCCAGCAGCGTAAGCCAGGGTCGATCGATGAACACTGAAGCTTTCTTT. This encodes CASSVSQGRSMNTEAFF.

This chain connects TRBV27 to TRBJ1-5; 10 bases are shared with TRBD1. Germline V gene lookup returns CDR1 MNHEY and CDR2 SMNVEV (reference sequence). V lost 7 bases to trimming and J lost 2 bases; unmatched junction nucleotides: 8. The CDR3 extends over 16 amino acids. The CDR3 here is CASTKGQGMGNQPQHF. The CDR3 nucleotides are TGTGCCAGCACTAAGGGACAGGGGATGGGCAATCAGCCCCAGCATTTT.

A single count supports this clone. The chain links TRBV5-1 to TRBJ2-7, with D possibly being TRBD1 (6 bases). Per germline, CDR1 SGHRS and CDR2 YFSETQ. V lost 3 bases to trimming and J lost 6 bases, with 16 bases between them. CDR3 length: 14 amino acids. The DNA for the CDR3 is TGCGCCAGCAGCTCAGGGGCCGCATGGGGCGAGCAGTACTTC. Its protein is CASSSGAAWGEQYF.

The chain couples TRBV30 to TRBJ1-1; perhaps TRBD1 as D (6 bases). CDR1 is GTSNPN and CDR2 is SVGIG in the germline V gene (reference sequence). V lost 5 bases, J lost 2 bases, and 12 bases lay in between. The CDR3 contains 13 residues. The DNA of the CDR3 is TGTGCCTGGGCAGGGGATTTTAACACTGAAGCTTTCTTT. Residues: CAWAGDFNTEAFF. The full variable domain, rest sourced from reference TRBV30 and TRBJ1-1, is SQTIHQWPATLVQPVGSPLSLECTVEGTSNPNLYWYRQAAGRGLQLLFYSVGIGQISSEVPQNLSASRPQDRQFILSSKKLLLSDSGFYLCAWAGDFNTEAFFGQGTRLTVV.

CDR3 DNA sequence: TGTGCCAGCAGTTTATCCCAGATCAACAGATTAACGGGCTACACCTTC. It encodes CASSLSQINRLTGYTF. The chain links TRBV28 to TRBJ1-2; D gene unclear. Germline loops: CDR1 MDHEN, CDR2 SYDVKM. Between the trimmed V and J ends, which lost 1 base and 8 bases, there was a span of 20 bases. This CDR3 contains 16 residues.

The V and J genes are TRBV2 and TRBJ1-5; the match to TRBD1 covers 9 bases. The CDR3 totals 15 residues. The germline V gene has CDR1 SNHLY and CDR2 FYNNEI. After removal of 7 bases from V and 6 bases from J, the junction contained 10 bases not matched to a gene. CDR3 sequence reads: CASKRGQGRGQPQHF. CDR3 sequence (DNA): TGTGCCAGCAAGAGGGGACAGGGCCGCGGTCAGCCCCAGCATTTT.

The V and J genes are TRBV5-1 and TRBJ1-2; D remains ambiguous. CDR1 is SGHRS, CDR2 YFSETQ, per germline. The CDR3 has 13 residues. V dropped 3 bases and J dropped 3 bases, with 9 bases sitting between them. The CDR3 DNA reads as TGCGCCAGCAGCTCTCACGGAGACTATGGCTACACCTTC. Amino acids: CASSSHGDYGYTF.

This chain connects TRBV6-5 to TRBJ1-5; no reliable D call. The CDR3 length is 9 residues. CDR1 and CDR2 from the germline V gene are MNHEY and SVGAGI. V lost 8 bases and J 7 bases, leaving 3 bases between the germline ends. CDR3 sequence: CASGQPQHF. The CDR3 coding sequence is TGTGCCAGCGGCCAGCCCCAGCATTTT.

The CDR3 DNA follows: TGTGCCATCAGTGAGTCGATTAAAGCGGCGCAGCCCCAGCATTTT. Its translation is CAISESIKAAQPQHF. The rearrangement joins TRBV10-3 to TRBJ1-5; D is uncertain. Per germline, CDR1 ENHRY and CDR2 SYGVKD. V gave up 0 bases and J gave up 7 bases, with 13 bases separating them. CDR3 length: 15 residues.